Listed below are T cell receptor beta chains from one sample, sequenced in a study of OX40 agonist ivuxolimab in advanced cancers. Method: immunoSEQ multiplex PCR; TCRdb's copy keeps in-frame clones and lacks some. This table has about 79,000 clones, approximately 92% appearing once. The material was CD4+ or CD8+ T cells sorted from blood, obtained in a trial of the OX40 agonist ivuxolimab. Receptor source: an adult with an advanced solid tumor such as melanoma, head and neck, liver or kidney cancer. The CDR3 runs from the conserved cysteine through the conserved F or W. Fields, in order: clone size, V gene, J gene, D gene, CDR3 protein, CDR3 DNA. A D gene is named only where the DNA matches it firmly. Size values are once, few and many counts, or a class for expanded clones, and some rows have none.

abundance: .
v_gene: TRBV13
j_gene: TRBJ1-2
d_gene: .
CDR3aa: CASSFQGSRVYGYTF
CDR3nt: TGTGCCAGCAGCTTTCAAGGCAGCAGGGTTTATGGCTACACCTTC

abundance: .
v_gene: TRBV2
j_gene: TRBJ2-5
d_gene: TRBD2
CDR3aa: CASRREVETQYF
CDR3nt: TGTGCCAGCAGGCGGGAGGTAGAGACCCAGTACTTC

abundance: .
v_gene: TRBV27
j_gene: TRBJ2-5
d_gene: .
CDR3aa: CASSLFSGSGETQYF
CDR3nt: TGTGCCAGCAGTTTATTCTCCGGGAGTGGTGAGACCCAGTACTTC

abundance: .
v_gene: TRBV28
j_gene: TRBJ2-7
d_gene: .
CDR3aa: CASSPSKGFEQYF
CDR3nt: TGTGCCAGCAGTCCCTCAAAGGGGTTCGAGCAGTACTTC

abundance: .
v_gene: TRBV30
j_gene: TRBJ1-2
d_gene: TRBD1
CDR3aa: CAGGDRERLGGYTF
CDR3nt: TGTGCCGGCGGGGACAGGGAAAGGTTGGGCGGCTACACCTTC

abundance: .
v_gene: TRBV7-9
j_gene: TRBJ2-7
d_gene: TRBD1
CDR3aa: CASSLSQDRQQYF
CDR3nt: TGTGCCAGCAGCTTATCACAGGACAGGCAGCAGTACTTC

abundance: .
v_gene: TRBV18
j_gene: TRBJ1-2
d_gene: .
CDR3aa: CASSPTGSYGYTF
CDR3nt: TGTGCCAGCTCCCCGACGGGATCGTACGGCTACACCTTC

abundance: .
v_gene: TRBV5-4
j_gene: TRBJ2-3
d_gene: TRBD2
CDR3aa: CASSFSAGAVDTQYF
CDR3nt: TGTGCCAGCAGCTTTAGCGCGGGAGCAGTAGATACGCAGTATTTT

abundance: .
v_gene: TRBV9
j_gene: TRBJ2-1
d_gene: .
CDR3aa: CASIPLSGNYNEQFF
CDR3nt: TGTGCCAGCATTCCGCTAAGCGGAAACTACAATGAGCAGTTCTTC

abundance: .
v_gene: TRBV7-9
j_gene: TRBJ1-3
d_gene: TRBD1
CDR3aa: CASSTGTVSGNTIYF
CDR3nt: TGTGCCAGCAGCACGGGGACAGTCTCTGGAAACACCATATATTTT

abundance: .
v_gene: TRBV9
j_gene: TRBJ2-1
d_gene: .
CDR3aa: CASSRPSGAYNEQFF
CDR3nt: TGTGCCAGCAGCCGACCAAGCGGCGCCTACAATGAGCAGTTCTTC

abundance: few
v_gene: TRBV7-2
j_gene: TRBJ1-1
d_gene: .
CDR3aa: CASSLVPGLTNTEAFF
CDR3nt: TGTGCCAGCAGCTTAGTGCCTGGGCTAACGAACACTGAAGCTTTCTTT

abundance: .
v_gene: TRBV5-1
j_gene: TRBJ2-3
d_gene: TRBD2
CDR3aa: CASGPSRTSGRGSTDTQYF
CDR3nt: TGCGCCAGCGGCCCGTCCCGGACTAGCGGGAGGGGGAGCACAGATACGCAGTATTTT

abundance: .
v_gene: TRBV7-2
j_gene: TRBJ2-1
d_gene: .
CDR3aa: CASSPLVRTEDNEQFF
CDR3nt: TGTGCCAGCAGCCCTCTGGTCAGGACAGAAGACAATGAGCAGTTCTTC

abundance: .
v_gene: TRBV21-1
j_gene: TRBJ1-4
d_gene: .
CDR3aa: CASSNNRLTATNEKLFF
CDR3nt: TGTGCCAGCAGCAATAATCGGTTGACTGCAACTAATGAAAAACTGTTTTTT

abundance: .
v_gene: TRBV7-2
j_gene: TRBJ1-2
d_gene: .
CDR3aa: CASSLVKGPYGYTF
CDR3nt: TGTGCCAGCAGCTTAGTAAAGGGACCATATGGCTACACCTTC

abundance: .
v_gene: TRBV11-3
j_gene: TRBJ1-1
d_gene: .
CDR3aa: CASSLRMNTEAFF
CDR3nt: TGTGCCAGCAGCCTGCGGATGAACACTGAAGCTTTCTTT

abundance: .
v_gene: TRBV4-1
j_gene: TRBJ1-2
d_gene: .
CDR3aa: CASSQGIRGSGGYTF
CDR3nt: TGCGCCAGCAGCCAAGGGATCAGGGGATCTGGCGGCTACACCTTC

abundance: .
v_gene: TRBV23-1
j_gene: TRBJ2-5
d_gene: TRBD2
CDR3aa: CASSQSRQAKRGQQETQYF
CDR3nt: TGCGCCAGCAGTCAATCGAGGCAGGCAAAGCGGGGCCAACAAGAGACCCAGTACTTC

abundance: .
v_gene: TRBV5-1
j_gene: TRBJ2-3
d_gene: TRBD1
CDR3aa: CASSLEGPQGGTDTQYF
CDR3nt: TGCGCCAGCAGCTTGGAGGGACCACAGGGGGGCACAGATACGCAGTATTTT